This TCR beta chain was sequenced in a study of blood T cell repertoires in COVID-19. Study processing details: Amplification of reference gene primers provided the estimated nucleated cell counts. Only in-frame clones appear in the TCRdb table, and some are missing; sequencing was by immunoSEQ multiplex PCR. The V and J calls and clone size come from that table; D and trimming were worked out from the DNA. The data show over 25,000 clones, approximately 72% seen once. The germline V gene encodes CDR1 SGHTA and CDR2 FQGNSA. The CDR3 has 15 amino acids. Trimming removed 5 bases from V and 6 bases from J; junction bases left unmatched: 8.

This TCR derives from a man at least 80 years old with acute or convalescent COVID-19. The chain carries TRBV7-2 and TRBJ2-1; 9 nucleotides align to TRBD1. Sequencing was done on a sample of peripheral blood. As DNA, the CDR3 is TGTGCCAGCAGCGTCCGGGACAGGGTTTTCAATGAGCAGTTCTTC. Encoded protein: CASSVRDRVFNEQFF.